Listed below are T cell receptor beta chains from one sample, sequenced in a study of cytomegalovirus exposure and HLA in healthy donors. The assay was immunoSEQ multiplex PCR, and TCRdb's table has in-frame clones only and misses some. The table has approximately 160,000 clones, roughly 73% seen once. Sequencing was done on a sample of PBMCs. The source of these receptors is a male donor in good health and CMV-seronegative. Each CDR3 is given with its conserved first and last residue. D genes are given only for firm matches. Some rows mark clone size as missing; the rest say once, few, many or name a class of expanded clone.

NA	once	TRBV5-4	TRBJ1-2	CASSPDSHNYGYTF	TGTGCCAGCAGCCCTGACAGCCATAACTATGGCTACACCTTC
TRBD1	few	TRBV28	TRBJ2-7	CASSPSTGGVEEQYF	TGTGCCAGCAGTCCGTCGACAGGGGGAGTTGAGGAGCAGTACTTC
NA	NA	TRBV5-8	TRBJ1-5	CASSIDRSGNQPQHF	TGTGCCAGCAGCATAGACAGATCAGGCAATCAGCCCCAGCATTTT
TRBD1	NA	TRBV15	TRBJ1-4	CATSRDLAGTGVEKLFF	TGTGCCACCAGCAGAGATCTTGCTGGGACAGGGGTGGAAAAACTGTTTTTT
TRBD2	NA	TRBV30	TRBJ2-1	CASLAGAHNEQFF	TGTGCCTCCCTAGCGGGGGCGCACAATGAGCAGTTCTTC
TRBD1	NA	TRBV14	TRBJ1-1	CASSQVSGGVPFF	TGTGCCAGCAGCCAAGTTTCAGGGGGCGTACCTTTCTTT
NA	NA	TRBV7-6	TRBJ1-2	CASSREPGHANYGYTF	TGTGCCAGCAGCCGGGAACCGGGACACGCAAACTATGGCTACACCTTC
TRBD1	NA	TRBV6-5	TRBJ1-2	CASSYTGAHGYTF	TGTGCCAGCAGTTACACAGGGGCCCATGGCTACACCTTC
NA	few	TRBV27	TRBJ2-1	CASSFAAGNNEQFF	TGTGCCAGCAGTTTCGCGGCGGGGAACAATGAGCAGTTCTTC
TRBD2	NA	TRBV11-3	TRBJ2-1	CASTPGGGESYNEQFF	TGTGCCAGCACCCCCGGCGGGGGAGAGTCCTACAATGAGCAGTTCTTC
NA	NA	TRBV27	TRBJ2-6	CASSTIITGNSGANVLTF	TGTGCCAGCAGTACTATAATTACCGGGAACTCTGGGGCCAACGTCCTGACTTTC
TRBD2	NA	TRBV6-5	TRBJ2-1	CASSYLLAGEVDEQFF	TGTGCCAGCAGTTACTTACTAGCGGGAGAGGTGGATGAGCAGTTCTTC
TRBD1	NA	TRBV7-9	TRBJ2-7	CASSFERDRFSYEQYF	TGTGCCAGCAGCTTCGAACGGGACAGGTTCTCCTACGAGCAGTACTTC
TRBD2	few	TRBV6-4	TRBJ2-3	CASSWTSGTDTQYF	TGTGCCAGCAGTTGGACTAGCGGCACAGATACGCAGTATTTT
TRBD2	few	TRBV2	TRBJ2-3	CATRKWRGITDTQYF	TGTGCCACCCGGAAATGGCGGGGGATCACAGATACGCAGTATTTT
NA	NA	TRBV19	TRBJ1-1	CASSWTRGRNTEAFF	TGTGCCAGTAGCTGGACCCGGGGGAGGAACACTGAAGCTTTCTTT
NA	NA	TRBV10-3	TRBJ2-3	CAIGSSQEYF	TGTGCCATCGGATCTTCGCAGGAGTATTTT
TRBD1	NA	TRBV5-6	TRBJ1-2	CASSPTWDRAGYTF	TGTGCCAGCAGCCCAACCTGGGACAGGGCTGGCTACACCTTC
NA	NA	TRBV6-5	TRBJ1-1	CASSYRDTPAFF	TGTGCCAGCAGTTACCGGGACACCCCAGCTTTCTTT
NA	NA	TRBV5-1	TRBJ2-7	CASSSDGVYEQYF	TGCGCCAGCAGCTCCGACGGAGTCTACGAGCAGTACTTC
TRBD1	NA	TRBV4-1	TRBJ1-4	CASSQGPRILQGAREKLFF	TGCGCCAGCAGCCAAGGGCCGCGGATTTTACAGGGGGCGAGGGAAAAACTGTTTTTT
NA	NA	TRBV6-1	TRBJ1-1	CASIRVGTEAFF	TGTGCCAGCATCAGGGTCGGCACTGAAGCTTTCTTT
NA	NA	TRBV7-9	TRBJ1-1	CASSLGHRTNTEAFF	TGTGCCAGCAGCTTAGGCCACAGGACCAACACTGAAGCTTTCTTT
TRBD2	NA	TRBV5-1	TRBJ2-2	CASSKLAGANTGELFF	TGCGCCAGCAGCAAACTAGCGGGGGCTAACACCGGGGAGCTGTTTTTT
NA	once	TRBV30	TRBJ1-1	CAWSVRGRGAFF	TGTGCCTGGAGTGTACGGGGGAGGGGAGCTTTCTTT
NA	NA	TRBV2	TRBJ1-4	CASSDGGTNEKLFF	TGTGCCAGCAGCGACGGGGGAACTAATGAAAAACTGTTTTTT
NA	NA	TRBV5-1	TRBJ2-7	CASSPQGSSYEQYF	TGCGCCAGCAGCCCCCAGGGGTCCTCCTACGAGCAGTACTTC
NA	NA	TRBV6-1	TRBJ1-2	CASKSGTNNPYGYTF	TGTGCCAGCAAGTCAGGGACAAACAATCCGTATGGCTACACCTTC
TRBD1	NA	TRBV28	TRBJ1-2	CASSTLTGHNYGYTF	TGTGCCAGCAGTACGCTGACAGGGCATAACTATGGCTACACCTTC
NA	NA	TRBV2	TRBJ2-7	CASSASRGYEQYF	TGTGCCAGCAGTGCTAGCAGGGGCTACGAGCAGTACTTC
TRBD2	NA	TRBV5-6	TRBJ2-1	CASSYLAGYNEQFF	TGTGCCAGCAGCTACCTAGCGGGGTACAATGAGCAGTTCTTC
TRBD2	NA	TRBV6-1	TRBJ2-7	CASTESGRALGQYF	TGTGCCAGCACCGAAAGCGGGAGGGCCCTCGGGCAGTACTTC
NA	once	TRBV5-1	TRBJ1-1	CASSLLGWGLQNTEAFF	TGCGCCAGCAGCTTGTTGGGCTGGGGCCTACAGAACACTGAAGCTTTCTTT
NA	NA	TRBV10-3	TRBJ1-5	CAISAREGDQPQHF	TGTGCCATCAGCGCTAGAGAGGGGGATCAGCCCCAGCATTTT